This T cell receptor beta chain was obtained from a study of T-cell reconstitution after alpha-beta-depleted transplantation in children. Findings and limits, study-wide: The study traced high day-60 TCRbeta diversity in some patients to surviving recipient T cells and thymic progenitors. Hyperexpanded clones declined; after one year, newly produced T cells mostly supplied diversity. Several hundred expanded graft clones reportedly supplied alpha-beta T cells about two months after transplant.

The CDR3 consists of 14 residues. Germline values: CDR1 SQVTM, CDR2 ANQGSEA. Trimming pared 2 bases from V and 3 bases from J, leaving 14 bases between. Details on this clonotype: Its antigen is unknown.

TCRbeta library preparation incorporated unique molecular identifiers. TCRdb reprocessed the PCR reads via MiXCR and lists one record per CDR3 protein. The sample comprises around 80,000 distinct CDR3 sequences, 15% to 20% of which are singletons, and about 54% rests with the top ten. V gene TRBV29-1 combines with J gene TRBJ2-7; D is possibly TRBD1 (6 bases). This sequence originates from a male patient under 10 years old who had a stem cell transplant for acute lymphoblastic leukemia, so the T cells may come from the graft donor. The sequencing here drew on PBMCs, mostly from graft donor cells, taken 360 days after TCRalphabeta/CD19-depleted stem cell transplant. In DNA form, the CDR3 reads TGCAGCGTTGAATATCCGGGACATAACTACGAGCAGTACTTC. Amino acids: CSVEYPGHNYEQYF.